Following are 5 T cell receptor beta chains from one sample sequenced in a study of CD8+CD57+ T cells in acquired aplastic anemia. Template material for TCR beta VDJ and CDR3 profiling consisted of genomic DNA. TCRdb recomputed calls from the reads with MiXCR, one row per CDR3 protein. The sample holds under 250,000 distinct CDR3 sequences; roughly 33% are singletons and the top ten take 1.1%. The sequenced sample consisted of sorted CD4+, CD8+, or CD8+CD57+ T cells (not recorded which) from PBMCs. The receptor set was obtained from a human donor in good health, serving as a control.

The chain couples TRBV4-1 to TRBJ2-2; possibly TRBD1 for D (5 bases). CDR1 is MGHRA and CDR2 is YSYEKL in the germline V gene. CDR3 length: 16 amino acids. The germline V and J ends were trimmed by 0 bases and 3 bases, with 11 bases remaining between them. The CDR3 loop reads CASSQELTAYTGELFF. The CDR3 region has the DNA TGCGCCAGCAGCCAAGAATTGACAGCCTACACCGGGGAGCTGTTTTTT.

This clonotype showed up just once. The chain carries TRBV3-1 and TRBJ2-5; 10 bases fit TRBD2. The CDR3 extends over 15 amino acids. Losses at the gene ends were 5 bases for V and 5 bases for J; bases not matched to a gene: 8. Per germline, CDR1 LGHDT and CDR2 YNNKEL (reference sequence). The CDR3 region is CASSWLAGARETQYF. CDR3 DNA sequence: TGTGCCAGCAGCTGGCTAGCGGGGGCCCGGGAGACCCAGTACTTC.

The chain employs TRBV2 and TRBJ2-5; possibly TRBD1 for D (6 bases). V lost 6 bases and J lost 9, with 20 bases in between. The CDR3 has 14 amino acids. Germline V gives CDR1 SNHLY, CDR2 FYNNEI. The CDR3 is CASSRTAEDQPQYF. In DNA, the CDR3 is TGTGCCAGCAGCCGGACAGCGGAAGATCAGCCCCAGTACTTC.

The sample holds a few counts of this clonotype. The rearrangement joins TRBV13 to TRBJ2-1; D is perhaps TRBD1 (7 bases). With 10 bases removed from V and 7 bases from J, the gap between germline ends came to 20 bases. Germline CDR1 reads PRHDT; CDR2 reads FYEKMQ (reference sequence). There are 14 residues in the CDR3. The CDR3 DNA reads TGTGCCACCAGTACAGCAGGGGGGCCAAATGAGCAGTTCTTC. Protein: CATSTAGGPNEQFF.

In this sample, this clonotype turned up many times. The chain recombines TRBV2 with TRBJ1-2; D gene uncertain. Trimming stripped 4 bases from V and 5 bases from J, with 14 bases between. The CDR3 has 14 amino acids. Germline CDR1 reads SNHLY; CDR2 reads FYNNEI. The CDR3 protein is CASSVSFIDYGYTF. CDR3 coding DNA: TGTGCCAGCAGTGTATCGTTTATTGATTATGGCTACACCTTC. Drawing the rest from reference TRBV2 and TRBJ1-2, the complete variable domain is EPEVTQTPSHQVTQMGQEVILRCVPISNHLYFYWYRQILGQKVEFLVSFYNNEISEKSEIFDDQFSVERPDGSNFTLKIRSTKLEDSAMYFCASSVSFIDYGYTFGSGTRLTVV.